What follows are 32 T cell receptor beta chains derived from one specimen sequenced in a study of cytomegalovirus exposure and HLA in healthy donors. The study ran its PCR with 60 Vbeta and 13 Jbeta primers. Assay: immunoSEQ multiplex PCR; the TCRdb copy retains only in-frame clones and omits some. Among roughly 100,000 clones listed, roughly 83% were seen once. Sequencing used PBMCs. The receptors were gathered from a middle-aged man in good health and CMV-seronegative.

The chain combines TRBV4-3 with TRBJ1-2, with D perhaps TRBD1 (5 bases). With 1 base removed from V and 3 bases from J, the gap between germline ends came to 12 bases. CDR1 and CDR2 (germline): LGHNA, YSLEER. The CDR3 is made up of 15 amino acids. The CDR3 nucleotides are TGCGCCAGCAGCCAAGGCAGGGACTTATACTATGGCTACACCTTC. Translated, it gives CASSQGRDLYYGYTF.

V is TRBV5-6 and J is TRBJ1-1; no clear D gene. The CDR3 spans 14 residues. Between the trimmed V and J ends, which lost 4 bases and 9 bases, there was a span of 19 bases. Looked up from germline, CDR1 is SGHDT and CDR2 is YYEEEE. The CDR3 DNA follows: TGTGCCAGCAGCGATAGAAGCAGGATACACCAAGCTTTCTTT. This gives the protein CASSDRSRIHQAFF.

The chain combines TRBV6-5 with TRBJ2-7; weak D call: TRBD2 (6 bases). This CDR3 is 14 amino acids long. V was shortened by 6 bases and J by 1 base, with 13 bases between the two germline ends. CDR1 and CDR2 (germline): MNHEY, SVGAGI. The CDR3 DNA sequence: TGTGCCAGCAGGGGGGACTCCCCGTCCTACGAGCAGTACTTC. It codes for CASRGDSPSYEQYF.

This clone was counted a single time. The chain carries TRBV13 and TRBJ1-2; D is ambiguous. Germline CDR1 is PRHDT and CDR2 is FYEKMQ (reference sequence). Trimming removed 1 base at V and 4 bases at J, with 13 bases between. The CDR3 contains 15 residues. CDR3 DNA sequence: TGTGCCAGCAGCTTAGCTCAGGCCTTCGGCTATGGCTACACCTTC. Its translation: CASSLAQAFGYGYTF.

As DNA, the CDR3 is TGTGCCAGCAGCCAAGATCGTACAGGGCACGAAAAACTGTTTTTT. As protein: CASSQDRTGHEKLFF. The chain links TRBV4-2 to TRBJ1-4; D is perhaps TRBD1 (6 bases). Germline CDR1 LGHNA, CDR2 YNFKEQ. V gave up 0 bases and J gave up 8 bases, with 13 bases separating them. This CDR3 contains 15 residues.

The gene calls are TRBV6-1 and TRBJ1-2; D gene ambiguous. This CDR3 has 12 residues. The V and J ends lost 3 bases and 4 bases respectively, with 6 bases between them. Germline CDR1 and CDR2: MNHNS and SASEGT. CDR3 amino acids: CASSDYIYGYTF. As DNA, the CDR3 is TGTGCCAGCAGTGATTACATCTATGGCTACACCTTC.

The chain uses TRBV6-1 and TRBJ2-7; no definite D call. CDR1 MNHNS and CDR2 SASEGT come from the germline V gene. CDR3 length: 14 amino acids. V dropped 9 bases and J dropped 0 bases, with 15 bases sitting between them. CDR3 coding DNA: TGTGCCAGTTACCCCGAATGGAGCTCCTACGAGCAGTACTTC. Encoded protein: CASYPEWSSYEQYF.

Here the CDR3 DNA reads TGTGCCAGCAGCGTAGATACAATGAACACTGAAGCTTTCTTT. This sequence encodes CASSVDTMNTEAFF. The rearrangement joins TRBV9 to TRBJ1-1; D is ambiguous. Trimming pared 0 bases from V and 0 bases from J, leaving 6 bases between. The germline V gene encodes CDR1 SGDLS and CDR2 YYNGEE. The CDR3 has 14 residues.

The sample holds a few counts of this clone. The V gene is TRBV27, the J gene TRBJ1-2; no definite D call. CDR1 and CDR2 from the germline V gene are MNHEY and SMNVEV (reference sequence). CDR3 length equals 13 residues. V was pared by 8 bases and J by 5 bases, with 15 bases between. The CDR3 coding sequence is TGTGCCAGCGCAATCTCTCGGGAATATGGCTACACCTTC. This sequence encodes CASAISREYGYTF.

The chain carries TRBV16 and TRBJ2-7; 9 bases are a match to TRBD1. CDR1 and CDR2 from the germline V gene are KGHSY and FQNENV. The V and J ends lost 4 bases and 6 bases, in that order; junction bases with no gene match: 4. The CDR3 is 13 amino acids. DNA of the CDR3: TGTGCCAGCAGCCCCACAGGGGGCGGCGAGCAGTACTTC. Protein: CASSPTGGGEQYF.

The chain joins TRBV25-1 to TRBJ1-6; D is uncertain. V dropped 3 bases and J dropped 9 bases, with 12 bases sitting between them. CDR1 and CDR2 from the germline V gene are MGHDK and SYGVNS. The CDR3 length is 14 residues. The CDR3, as DNA: TGTGCCAGCAGTGATCGCACCCCGGGTTCACCCCTCCACTTT. As protein: CASSDRTPGSPLHF. Full variable domain (outside the CDR3, taken from reference TRBV25-1 and TRBJ1-6): EADIYQTPRYLVIGTGKKITLECSQTMGHDKMYWYQQDPGMELHLIHYSYGVNSTEKGDLSSESTVSRIRTEHFPLTLESARPSHTSQYLCASSDRTPGSPLHFGNGTRLTVT.

This chain's CDR3 is CASSITRGRSTGELFF. The CDR3 coding sequence is TGTGCCAGTAGTATAACCAGGGGCCGATCCACCGGGGAGCTGTTTTTT. The genes are TRBV19 and TRBJ2-2, with a weak D call TRBD1 (6 bases). CDR3 length equals 16 residues. Trimming took 2 bases from V and 4 from J, leaving 14 bases between them. From germline, CDR1 is LNHDA and CDR2 SQIVND (reference sequence). The complete variable domain, with remaining parts taken from reference TRBV19 and TRBJ2-2, reads DGGITQSPKYLFRKEGQNVTLSCEQNLNHDAMYWYRQDPGQGLRLIYYSQIVNDFQKGDIAEGYSVSREKKESFPLTVTSAQKNPTAFYLCASSITRGRSTGELFFGEGSRLTVL.

The count of this clone is one. The V and J genes are TRBV19 and TRBJ1-2, with D hard to call. Looked up from germline, CDR1 is LNHDA and CDR2 is SQIVND (reference sequence). V lost 6 bases to trimming and J lost 7 bases, with 21 bases between them. The CDR3 sequence is 15 residues long. The CDR3 sequence: CASSLSGTILAGYTF. In DNA, the CDR3 is TGTGCCAGTAGCCTCTCAGGAACCATCCTGGCTGGCTACACCTTC. Full variable domain (missing parts from reference TRBV19 and TRBJ1-2): DGGITQSPKYLFRKEGQNVTLSCEQNLNHDAMYWYRQDPGQGLRLIYYSQIVNDFQKGDIAEGYSVSREKKESFPLTVTSAQKNPTAFYLCASSLSGTILAGYTFGSGTRLTVV.

The chain combines TRBV10-3 with TRBJ2-5; TRBD1 agrees at 7 bases. The J call may be wrong; the DNA end is better matched by TRBJ2-7. CDR1 is ENHRY and CDR2 is SYGVKD in the germline V gene. This CDR3 is built from 16 residues. The CDR3 region is CATQYGSQGSSYEQYF. In DNA, the CDR3 is TGTGCCACCCAATACGGGTCACAGGGGTCTTCCTACGAGCAGTACTTC.

This chain joins TRBV6-1 and TRBJ2-3, with D possibly TRBD2 on 7 matching bases. V lost 1 base and J lost 0, with 14 bases in between. This CDR3 has 17 residues. Germline assignment: CDR1 MNHNS and CDR2 SASEGT. CDR3 sequence (DNA): TGTGCCAGCAGTGAAGAAAGCCGGGGGGCTAGCACAGATACGCAGTATTTT. Protein sequence: CASSEESRGASTDTQYF.

This clone occurred a few times. The rearrangement joins TRBV27 to TRBJ1-1; 9 bases line up with TRBD1. With V trimmed by 6 bases and J by 6 bases, 11 bases remained unmatched. Germline V gene data show CDR1 as MNHEY and CDR2 as SMNVEV (reference sequence). This CDR3 is 15 amino acids long. The chain's CDR3 is CASSLIRDRAPEAFF. The CDR3 DNA reads TGTGCCAGCAGCCTAATCCGGGACAGGGCCCCTGAAGCTTTCTTT.

The CDR3 DNA is TGTGCCAGCAGCCAAGGGGCTAGCGGGGGGGCGGGGGAGACCCAGTACTTC. Its protein product is CASSQGASGGAGETQYF. The chain is built from TRBV4-2 and TRBJ2-5; 12 bases fit TRBD2. There are 17 residues in the CDR3. From germline, CDR1 is LGHNA and CDR2 YNFKEQ. Unmatched junction bases numbered 8, after V lost 1 base and J lost 5 bases.

The chain joins TRBV4-1 to TRBJ2-2; 7 bases line up with TRBD2. Losses at the gene ends were 5 bases for V and 4 bases for J; bases not matched to a gene: 13. Per the germline V gene, CDR1 is MGHRA and CDR2 is YSYEKL. The CDR3 spans 17 residues. Written as DNA, the CDR3 is TGCGCCAGCAGCTCGATCCCACCTAGCGGAACCACCGGGGAGCTGTTTTTT. Protein: CASSSIPPSGTTGELFF.

This clone was detected once. J is TRBJ1-2 and V is TRBV6-5; TRBD1 aligns across 10 bases. The V gene's germline CDR1 is MNHEY and CDR2 SVGAGI. The CDR3 consists of 15 residues. V lost 2 bases to trimming and J lost 8 bases; unmatched junction nucleotides: 8. Here the CDR3 reads CASSYDRGRFKGYTF. For the CDR3, the DNA is TGTGCCAGCAGTTACGACAGGGGGCGCTTCAAAGGCTACACCTTC.

J is TRBJ1-6 and V is TRBV12-1; the D call TRBD1 from the table was never checked on the DNA. TRBV12-1 is noted as a pseudogene. There are 21 residues in the CDR3. The CDR3 DNA follows: TGTGCCAGCAGCTTGAAACCCGACAGGGGCCCTCTTTTCTCAAATAATTCACCCCTCCACTTT. Encoded protein: CASSLKPDRGPLFSNNSPLHF.

This chain links TRBV4-1 with TRBJ2-1; 10 nucleotides align to TRBD2. Germline CDR1 reads MGHRA; CDR2 reads YSYEKL. V lost 0 bases and J lost 7; bases outside the gene matches: 3. This CDR3 comprises 15 residues. CDR3 amino acids: CASSQEGAGGNEQFF. The CDR3 DNA reads TGCGCCAGCAGCCAAGAAGGAGCGGGGGGGAATGAGCAGTTCTTC.

As for this clone: The junction departs from the called germline gene at one end, perhaps through a read error. V gene TRBV7-7 combines with J gene TRBJ2-7, with TRBD1 matching over 11 bases. The CDR3 totals 15 residues. Looked up from germline, CDR1 is SSHAT and CDR2 is FNYEAQ (reference sequence). The CDR3 bases are TGTGCTAGCAGCTTAGGGACAGGGGGGCAGTACGAGCAGTACTTC. Its translation is CASSLGTGGQYEQYF.

The chain uses TRBV2 and TRBJ1-4, with a possible D match to TRBD1 (6 bases). The CDR3 length is 13 residues. Germline V CDR1 and CDR2: SNHLY, FYNNEI. Trimming took off 5 bases at V and 5 bases at J, with 9 bases between the two ends. CDR3 amino acids: CASSPTGNEKLFF. The DNA of the CDR3 is TGTGCCAGCAGTCCTACAGGGAATGAAAAACTGTTTTTT.

V usage is TRBV7-2 and J usage is TRBJ2-7; 9 bases map to TRBD2. The CDR3 spans 13 residues. The trim removed 4 bases at V and 6 bases at J, leaving 4 bases unmatched. Germline CDR1 is SGHTA and CDR2 is FQGNSA. CDR3 sequence reads: CASSYAGGGEQYF. CDR3 DNA: TGTGCCAGCAGCTACGCGGGGGGGGGCGAGCAGTACTTC. Complete variable domain (other parts from reference TRBV7-2 and TRBJ2-7): GAGVSQSPSNKVTEKGKDVELRCDPISGHTALYWYRQSLGQGLEFLIYFQGNSAPDKSGLPSDRFSAERTGGSVSTLTIQRTQQEDSAVYLCASSYAGGGEQYFGPGTRLTVT.

V gene TRBV19 combines with J gene TRBJ2-5, with TRBD2 matching 12 bases. Germline loops: CDR1 LNHDA, CDR2 SQIVND (reference sequence). The CDR3 runs to 16 residues. Unmatched junction bases numbered 6, after V lost 5 bases and J lost 2 bases. CDR3 sequence reads: CASSLGLAGPQETQYF. For the CDR3, the DNA is TGTGCCAGTAGTTTGGGACTAGCGGGTCCTCAAGAGACCCAGTACTTC.

V and J are TRBV6-5 and TRBJ2-3, with D perhaps matching TRBD1 (6 bases). Trimming left V 6 bases short and J 1 base short, with 11 bases between. This CDR3 spans 14 amino acids. Germline lookup yields CDR1 MNHEY and CDR2 SVGAGI. CDR3 in amino acids: CASSQGLGTDTQYF. CDR3 sequence (DNA): TGTGCCAGCAGCCAGGGGCTTGGCACAGATACGCAGTATTTT.

The chain employs TRBV9 and TRBJ2-7; 11 bases line up with TRBD1. The CDR3 is 13 amino acids. Germline CDR1 and CDR2: SGDLS and YYNGEE. The J segment lost 6 bases and the V segment lost 3 bases, leaving 2 bases of the junction unmatched. The CDR3 protein is CASSAGTGGEQYF. The CDR3 DNA sequence: TGTGCCAGCAGCGCCGGGACAGGGGGCGAGCAGTACTTC.

This chain joins TRBV7-9 and TRBJ1-4, with D possibly being TRBD1 (6 bases). The germline gives CDR1 SEHNR, CDR2 FQNEAQ (reference sequence). V lost 1 base, J lost 7 bases, and 13 bases lay in between. There are 15 residues in the CDR3. The chain's CDR3 is CASSLVGGLGEKLFF. Written as DNA, the CDR3 is TGTGCCAGCAGCTTAGTGGGGGGGCTTGGTGAAAAACTGTTTTTT.

The chain recombines TRBV10-3 with TRBJ1-1; no firm D call. V was shortened by 8 bases and J by 5 bases, with 24 bases between the two germline ends. The CDR3 is 16 residues long. From germline, CDR1 is ENHRY and CDR2 SYGVKD. The CDR3 spells CAIRTDQWAGETEAFF. CDR3 nucleotides: TGTGCCATCCGAACCGACCAGTGGGCCGGCGAAACTGAAGCTTTCTTT.

V and J are TRBV27 and TRBJ1-1; 7 bases line up with TRBD1. Germline trimming cut 8 bases from V and 1 base from J; bases unmatched to any gene: 4. The CDR3 contains 13 residues. Per germline, CDR1 MNHEY and CDR2 SMNVEV (reference sequence). This CDR3 reads CASWDSWNTEAFF. CDR3 in DNA: TGTGCCAGCTGGGACAGTTGGAACACTGAAGCTTTCTTT.

The chain employs TRBV5-1 and TRBJ2-1; 8 bases are shared with TRBD1. The trim removed 2 bases at V and 1 base at J, leaving 2 bases unmatched. CDR3 length: 15 amino acids. Germline V lookup: CDR1 SGHRS, CDR2 YFSETQ. The CDR3 coding sequence is TGCGCCAGCAGCTTCCGACAGGGGTCCTACAATGAGCAGTTCTTC. Translation: CASSFRQGSYNEQFF.

This clone was seen a few times. The chain recombines TRBV21-1 with TRBJ2-7; TRBD2, the table's D call, lacks a check against the DNA. TRBV21-1 is a recognized pseudogene. The CDR3 consists of 16 residues. CDR3 DNA sequence: TGTGCCAGCAGCGACTTACTGTTCGCGGGGTCTGACGAGCAGTACTTC. Its translation is CASSDLLFAGSDEQYF.